These 2 T cell receptor beta chains share one sample of origin, sequenced in a study of blood T cell repertoires in COVID-19. Here immunoSEQ multiplex PCR was the method, and the copy in TCRdb shows in-frame clones only, minus some. The table lists around 130,000 clones, more than 80% of them singletons, with approximately 9.9% in the top ten. Material for sequencing was peripheral blood. Receptors originate from a woman aged 80 or over with acute or convalescent COVID-19.

The J gene is TRBJ1-2, the V gene TRBV9, with D maybe TRBD1 (5 bases). The CDR3 totals 19 residues. Germline assignment: CDR1 SGDLS and CDR2 YYNGEE. V gave up 4 bases and J gave up 4 bases, with 29 bases separating them. CDR3 DNA sequence: TGTGCCAGCAGCTCTCGACAGTGGGGGGTAGAAGAAGGTGGCTATGGCTACACCTTC. Protein product: CASSSRQWGVEEGGYGYTF.

The V and J genes are TRBV24-1 and TRBJ1-1; maybe TRBD1 (6 bases). CDR3 length: 17 amino acids. V was pared by 4 bases and J by 0 bases, with 17 bases between. CDR1 KGHDR and CDR2 SFDVKD come from the germline V gene. DNA for the CDR3: TGTGCCACCAGTGAGCCTACCACAGGGCACCTGAACACTGAAGCTTTCTTT. It translates to CATSEPTTGHLNTEAFF.